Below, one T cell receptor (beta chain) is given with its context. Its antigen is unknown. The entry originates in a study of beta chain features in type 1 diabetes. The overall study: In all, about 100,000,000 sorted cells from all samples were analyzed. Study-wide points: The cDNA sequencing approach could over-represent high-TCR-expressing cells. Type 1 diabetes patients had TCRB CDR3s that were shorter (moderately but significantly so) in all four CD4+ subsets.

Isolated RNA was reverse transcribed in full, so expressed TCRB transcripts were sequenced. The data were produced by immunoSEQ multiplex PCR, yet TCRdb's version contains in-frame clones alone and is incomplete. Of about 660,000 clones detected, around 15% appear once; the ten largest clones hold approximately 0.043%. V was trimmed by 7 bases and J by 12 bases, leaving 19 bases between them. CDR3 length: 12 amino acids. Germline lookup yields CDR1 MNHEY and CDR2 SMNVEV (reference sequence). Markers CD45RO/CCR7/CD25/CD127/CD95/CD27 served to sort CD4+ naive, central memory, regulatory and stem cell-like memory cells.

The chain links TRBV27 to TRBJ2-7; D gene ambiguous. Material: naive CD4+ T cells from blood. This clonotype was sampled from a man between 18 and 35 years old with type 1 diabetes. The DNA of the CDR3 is TGTGCCAGCACTCCAACAGAGGCAGTTCGGTACTTC. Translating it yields CASTPTEAVRYF.